The next 2 T cell receptor beta chains were all read from a single sample in a study of Ad26.COV2.S vaccination and SARS-CoV-2 variants. Treatment of the sample: roughly 18 received Ad26.COV2.S at low or high dose, single or two shots; about 5 received placebo; per-sample allocation not given. The samples were gathered on day 63 after the first injection of vaccine or placebo. Libraries were prepared by immunoSEQ multiplex PCR; TCRdb keeps only in-frame clonotypes and omits some of them. In the table there are roughly 270,000 clones, around 87% of which are singletons. The sample here was peripheral blood, taken in a trial of Ad26.COV2.S vaccine versus placebo. These receptors were taken from a person aged 18-65 years who received the Ad26.COV2.S COVID-19 vaccine or a placebo.

The rearrangement links TRBV28 to TRBJ1-4; TRBD1 matches at 10 bases. After removal of 10 bases from V and 0 bases from J, the junction contained 11 bases not matched to a gene. Germline loops: CDR1 MDHEN, CDR2 SYDVKM. CDR3 length: 17 residues. CDR3 DNA: TGTGCCACCTCTCTGGACAGGGGGGCTTCAACTAATGAAAAACTGTTTTTT. Its translation is CATSLDRGASTNEKLFF.

This clone was seen only once. The chain couples TRBV5-1 to TRBJ1-1, with D unclear. From germline, CDR1 is SGHRS and CDR2 YFSETQ. The CDR3 totals 13 residues. V lost 4 bases, J lost 10 bases, and 17 bases lay in between. CDR3 nucleotide sequence: TGCGCCAGCAGCCCAACAGCCCCGAGGGCAGCTTTCTTT. Translation gives CASSPTAPRAAFF.